Following are 22 T cell receptor beta chains from one sample sequenced in a study of Ad26.COV2.S vaccination and SARS-CoV-2 variants. Data came from immunoSEQ multiplex PCR; TCRdb stores just in-frame clones and leaves some out. The sample records 320,000 or so clones, around 90% being singletons. Treatment indicated: roughly 19 received Ad26.COV2.S at low or high dose, single or two shots; roughly five received placebo; per-sample allocation not given. All samples were drawn on day 63, counting from the first vaccine or placebo injection. The sequencing used peripheral blood, collected in a trial of Ad26.COV2.S vaccine versus placebo. These TCRs come from a person between 18 and 65 years old who received the Ad26.COV2.S COVID-19 vaccine or a placebo.

This clone was seen a handful of times. The V and J genes are TRBV14 and TRBJ1-1; no clear D. The CDR3 is 13 residues long. CDR1 and CDR2 from the germline V gene are SGHDN and FVKESK. The V end was cut by 0 bases, the J end by 14 bases, with 16 bases between. The DNA of the CDR3 is TGTGCCAGCAGCCAAGAGTTAGCATACCTGTTGTTCTTT. Residues: CASSQELAYLLFF.

This chain joins TRBV5-4 and TRBJ1-6; 12 bases match TRBD1. The V gene's germline CDR1 is SGHNT and CDR2 YYREEE (reference sequence). With 4 bases clipped from V and 9 bases from J, the junction kept 5 bases outside the gene matches. CDR3 size: 15 residues. The CDR3 region is CASSATGQGASPLHF. In DNA form, the CDR3 reads TGTGCCAGCAGCGCCACGGGACAGGGGGCTTCACCCCTCCACTTT.

The rearrangement uses TRBV3-1 (or the pseudogene TRBV3-2) and TRBJ2-1; TRBD2 matches 9 bases. V lost 0 bases and J lost 3; bases outside the gene matches: 15. Germline values: CDR1 LGHDT, CDR2 YNNKEL (reference sequence). This CDR3 contains 20 residues. The CDR3 bases are TGTGCCAGCAGCCAAGAGGGCCCAGAGTGGGCTAGCGGGATCTACAATGAGCAGTTCTTC. Protein sequence: CASSQEGPEWASGIYNEQFF.

The CDR3 nucleotides read TGTGCCAGCAGCCTTGACACCGCGACAGCAGATGAAAAACTGTTTTTT. It is translated as CASSLDTATADEKLFF. The chain joins TRBV3-1 (or the pseudogene TRBV3-2) to TRBJ1-4, with D maybe TRBD1 (5 bases). V lost 4 bases, J lost 6 bases, and 18 bases lay in between. Germline assignment: CDR1 LGHDT and CDR2 YNNKEL (reference sequence). There are 16 residues in the CDR3.

This clone showed up just once. V gene TRBV6-5 combines with J gene TRBJ1-3; D call uncertain. Deletions cut 5 bases from V and 4 bases from J, with 6 bases between. The CDR3 totals 12 residues. CDR1 is MNHEY, CDR2 SVGAGI, per germline. As DNA, the CDR3 is TGTGCCAGCAGTACCCAGGGAAACACCATATATTTT. It specifies CASSTQGNTIYF.

This chain joins TRBV13 and TRBJ1-1; D is possibly TRBD1 (5 bases). Between the trimmed V and J ends, which lost 2 bases and 5 bases, there was a span of 15 bases. CDR1 is PRHDT, CDR2 FYEKMQ, per germline (reference sequence). The CDR3 has 15 residues. DNA for the CDR3: TGTGCCAGCAGCTTAACCGGTCAGGGTACGACTGAAGCTTTCTTT. The encoded protein is CASSLTGQGTTEAFF.

This clone was detected a few times. The V gene is TRBV14, the J gene TRBJ1-1; D is ambiguous. The CDR3 consists of 12 residues. The germline V and J ends were trimmed by 4 bases and 5 bases, with 8 bases remaining between them. Germline values: CDR1 SGHDN, CDR2 FVKESK. The CDR3 DNA reads as TGTGCCAGCAGCCGAGGGAAAACTGAAGCTTTCTTT. It specifies CASSRGKTEAFF.

CDR3 protein: CASSNQPQHF. The CDR3 nucleotides read TGTGCCAGTAGTAACCAGCCCCAGCATTTT. The chain uses TRBV19 and TRBJ1-5, with D unresolved. CDR3 size: 10 residues. Trimming removed 4 bases from V and 7 bases from J, with 2 bases in between. Germline lookup yields CDR1 LNHDA and CDR2 SQIVND (reference sequence).

CDR3 DNA: TGCGCCAGCAGCCGAGGGGTCTCGGCTAACTATGGCTACACCTTC. This sequence encodes CASSRGVSANYGYTF. The V and J genes are TRBV5-1 and TRBJ1-2, with D perhaps matching TRBD1 (5 bases). Trimming shortened V by 4 bases and J by 0 bases, and 13 bases separated the two germline ends. Germline loops: CDR1 SGHRS, CDR2 YFSETQ. The CDR3 runs 15 residues.

The rearrangement joins TRBV19 to TRBJ2-6, with D perhaps TRBD1 or TRBD2 (5 bases each). V was clipped by 3 bases and J by 2 bases, with 8 bases between them. Germline V gene data show CDR1 as LNHDA and CDR2 as SQIVND (reference sequence). The CDR3 has 15 amino acids. The CDR3 here is CASSIQGAGANVLTF. DNA for the CDR3: TGTGCCAGTAGTATCCAGGGAGCTGGGGCCAACGTCCTGACTTTC.

V is TRBV7-9 and J is TRBJ2-4; no clear D. The V and J ends lost 5 bases and 0 bases respectively, with 5 bases between them. Germline V gene lookup returns CDR1 SEHNR and CDR2 FQNEAQ (reference sequence). CDR3 length equals 13 residues. Here the CDR3 DNA reads TGTGCCAGCAGCCCCGAAGCCAAAAACATTCAGTACTTC. It codes for CASSPEAKNIQYF.

The V gene is TRBV7-2, the J gene TRBJ2-6; D uncertain. V lost 3 bases and J lost 0, with 6 bases in between. The CDR3 totals 15 residues. Germline CDR1 is SGHTA and CDR2 is FQGNSA. CDR3 loop: CASSFSSSGANVLTF. CDR3 sequence (DNA): TGTGCCAGCAGCTTTTCTAGCTCTGGGGCCAACGTCCTGACTTTC.

This chain uses TRBV4-3 with TRBJ1-1, with 8 positions matching TRBD1. There are 15 residues in the CDR3. Trimming removed 3 bases from V and 5 bases from J; junction bases left unmatched: 8. CDR1 is LGHNA and CDR2 is YSLEER in the germline V gene. The CDR3 protein is CASSHRQGAGTEAFF. In DNA form, the CDR3 reads TGCGCCAGCAGCCATCGCCAGGGGGCAGGAACTGAAGCTTTCTTT.

The chain employs TRBV4-3 and TRBJ2-1; D tentatively fits TRBD1 or TRBD2 (5 bases each). The V gene lost 1 base and the J gene lost 5 bases, with 9 bases spanning the gap. The CDR3 runs 14 residues. Germline lookup yields CDR1 LGHNA and CDR2 YSLEER. The CDR3 loop is CASSQVGENNEQFF. The CDR3 bases are TGCGCCAGCAGCCAAGTGGGGGAGAACAATGAGCAGTTCTTC.

In this sample, this clone turned up a few times. This rearrangement joins TRBV5-6 to TRBJ1-1; D unclear. CDR3 length: 14 residues. Germline assignment: CDR1 SGHDT and CDR2 YYEEEE. Trimming shortened V by 2 bases and J by 1 base, and 9 bases separated the two germline ends. The CDR3 here is CASSFPTANTEAFF. The CDR3, as DNA: TGTGCCAGCAGCTTCCCAACGGCGAACACTGAAGCTTTCTTT. Based on the CDR3 plus reference TRBV5-6 and TRBJ1-1, the full variable domain is DAGVTQSPTHLIKTRGQQVTLRCSPKSGHDTVSWYQQALGQGPQFIFQYYEEEERQRGNFPDRFSGHQFPNYSSELNVNALLLGDSALYLCASSFPTANTEAFFGQGTRLTVV.

The chain is built from TRBV28 and TRBJ1-3, with 7 bases lining up with TRBD1. This CDR3 is 16 amino acids long. With V trimmed by 6 bases and J by 0 bases, 8 bases remained unmatched. Germline V lookup: CDR1 MDHEN, CDR2 SYDVKM. This CDR3 reads CASSENRGPSGNTIYF. CDR3 nucleotide sequence: TGTGCCAGCAGCGAAAACAGGGGTCCCTCTGGAAACACCATATATTTT.

The rearrangement links TRBV5-6 to TRBJ1-1; perhaps TRBD1 as D (5 bases). Trimming left V 0 bases short and J 8 bases short, with 8 bases between. The CDR3 loop spans 12 amino acids. Per the germline V gene, CDR1 is SGHDT and CDR2 is YYEEEE. Here the CDR3 DNA reads TGTGCCAGCAGCTTGGACAGGTCGGAAGCTTTCTTT. It yields the protein CASSLDRSEAFF.

This clone was seen just once. This chain uses TRBV11-2 with TRBJ1-1; TRBD1 might be the D (5 bases). The V end was cut by 3 bases, the J end by 0 bases, with 14 bases between. The CDR3 sequence is 16 residues long. CDR1 SGHAT and CDR2 FQNNGV come from the germline V gene. The CDR3 reads CASSFPGDGMNTEAFF. In DNA form, the CDR3 reads TGTGCCAGCAGCTTCCCGGGGGATGGAATGAACACTGAAGCTTTCTTT.

V gene TRBV6-5 combines with J gene TRBJ2-7; TRBD1 agrees at 9 bases. The CDR3 extends over 15 amino acids. In germline, CDR1 is MNHEY, CDR2 SVGAGI. J was trimmed by 5 bases and V by 6 bases; bases with no gene match: 11. The CDR3, as DNA: TGTGCCAGCAGATTACCCGGGACAGGGATCCACGAGCAGTACTTC. Amino acids: CASRLPGTGIHEQYF.

This chain joins TRBV3-1 (or the pseudogene TRBV3-2) and TRBJ2-5, with D possibly being TRBD2 (6 bases). V lost 4 bases and J 1 base, leaving 10 bases between the germline ends. CDR1 is LGHDT, CDR2 YNNKEL, per germline (reference sequence). The CDR3 runs 14 residues. CDR3 sequence (DNA): TGTGCCAGCAGCCCCAGGACTATCCAAGAGACCCAGTACTTC. This translates into CASSPRTIQETQYF.

The J gene is TRBJ1-2, the V gene TRBV28; D not resolved. Trimming cost V 10 bases and J 0 bases, with 12 bases left between them. Germline V lookup: CDR1 MDHEN, CDR2 SYDVKM. The CDR3 is 13 residues long. This chain's CDR3 is CANKRLTNYGYTF. The CDR3 coding sequence is TGTGCCAATAAAAGGCTTACTAACTATGGCTACACCTTC.

The gene calls are TRBV7-9 and TRBJ2-1; D call uncertain. V was trimmed by 4 bases and J by 8 bases, leaving 9 bases between them. CDR3 size: 12 residues. Germline CDR1 reads SEHNR; CDR2 reads FQNEAQ (reference sequence). The DNA for the CDR3 is TGTGCCAGCAGCTCGATCTGGGATGAGCAGTTCTTC. Its translation is CASSSIWDEQFF.